Each of the 6 T cell receptor beta chains below was sequenced from the same sample in a study of blood T cell repertoires in COVID-19. Produced via immunoSEQ multiplex PCR; TCRdb's table is partial and in-frame only. Of about 220,000 clones listed, around 91% are singletons. The sequenced material came from PBMCs or T cells enriched from blood (not recorded which). The receptor set was obtained from a man aged 25 to 40 who had been exposed to COVID-19.

The chain employs TRBV30 and TRBJ2-1; D possibly corresponds to TRBD2 (6 bases). The V and J ends lost 3 bases and 4 bases respectively, with 10 bases between them. Germline values: CDR1 GTSNPN, CDR2 SVGIG (reference sequence). The CDR3 covers 13 residues. CDR3 in DNA: TGTGCCTGGAGGGGACGGGGGTACAATGAGCAGTTCTTC. Protein product: CAWRGRGYNEQFF.

V is TRBV9 and J is TRBJ2-2; D possibly corresponds to TRBD1 (5 bases). The CDR3 consists of 16 residues. Germline values: CDR1 SGDLS, CDR2 YYNGEE. Trimming took 3 bases from V and 6 from J, leaving 18 bases between them. The CDR3 nucleotides are TGTGCCAGCAGCGCCGGTGGGGCAGCTCTGGCCGGGGAGCTGTTTTTT. Encoded protein: CASSAGGAALAGELFF. Supplemented by reference TRBV9 and TRBJ2-2, the full variable domain reads DSGVTQTPKHLITATGQRVTLRCSPRSGDLSVYWYQQSLDQGLQFLIQYYNGEERAKGNILERFSAQQFPDLHSELNLSSLELGDSALYFCASSAGGAALAGELFFGEGSRLTVL.

V and J are TRBV18 and TRBJ2-7; TRBD1 might be the D (6 bases). V dropped 4 bases and J dropped 4 bases, with 23 bases sitting between them. The CDR3 runs to 17 residues. CDR1 and CDR2 from the germline V gene are KGHSH and LQKENI. In nucleotides, the CDR3 is TGTGCCAGCTCACGCAGTGGGACATGGGGAAGTGGTTACGAGCAGTACTTC. This encodes CASSRSGTWGSGYEQYF.

The chain recombines TRBV10-3 with TRBJ1-5, with D uncertain. CDR3 length equals 15 residues. CDR1 and CDR2 from the germline V gene are ENHRY and SYGVKD. V was shortened by 3 bases and J by 7 bases, with 16 bases between the two germline ends. The CDR3 sequence: CAISDLGSGSQPQHF. The CDR3 nucleotides are TGTGCCATCAGTGATTTGGGGAGTGGATCCCAGCCCCAGCATTTT.

The chain couples TRBV18 to TRBJ2-3, with D possibly matching TRBD2 (5 bases). Germline lookup yields CDR1 KGHSH and CDR2 LQKENI. Between the trimmed V and J ends, which lost 3 bases and 0 bases, there was a span of 10 bases. The CDR3 is 15 amino acids. As DNA, the CDR3 is TGTGCCAGCTCACCTGTCGAGGGTAGCACAGATACGCAGTATTTT. It encodes CASSPVEGSTDTQYF.

This chain joins TRBV7-3 and TRBJ2-5; D unresolved. V dropped 1 base and J dropped 3 bases, with 6 bases sitting between them. Germline V lookup: CDR1 SGHTA, CDR2 FQGTGA. CDR3 size: 13 residues. The CDR3 bases are TGTGCCAGCAGCTTAATTCCCAAAGAGACCCAGTACTTC. It encodes CASSLIPKETQYF.